This is a list of T cell receptor beta chains from one sample in a study of PD-1 blockade in classical Hodgkin lymphoma. Profiling relied on immunoSEQ multiplex PCR, and the TCRdb table lists in-frame clones only, not all of them. This sample has 25,000 to 35,000 clones, with about four fifths found just once. Here the sequenced sample was CD4+ T cells from blood, taken before the fourth cycle of nivolumab. These TCRs come from a human donor with classical Hodgkin lymphoma. Both conserved end residues are part of each CDR3. D genes are given only for firm matches. Not every row has a clone size; where given, it reads once, few, many or a size class.

v_call	j_call	d_call	clone_size	cdr3_aa	cdr3_nt
TRBV6-5	TRBJ2-7	-	few	CASSYPSAGAYEQYF	TGTGCCAGCAGTTACCCCTCGGCTGGGGCCTACGAGCAGTACTTC
TRBV7-9	TRBJ1-4	-	-	CASSLLSTTNEKLFF	TGTGCCAGCAGCTTACTCAGCACAACTAATGAAAAACTGTTTTTT
TRBV6-6	TRBJ1-1	TRBD1	-	CASSYDRGGTEAFF	TGTGCCAGCAGTTACGACAGGGGTGGGACTGAAGCTTTCTTT
TRBV19	TRBJ1-1	-	-	CASSISGTGEAFF	TGTGCCAGTAGTATAAGCGGTACGGGCGAAGCTTTCTTT
TRBV5-1	TRBJ2-3	-	-	CASKTETDTQYF	TGCGCCAGCAAAACGGAGACAGATACGCAGTATTTT
TRBV6-5	TRBJ1-3	TRBD1	-	CASRGGTGTGNTIYF	TGTGCCAGCAGGGGGGGGACAGGGACTGGAAACACCATATATTTT
TRBV4-1	TRBJ1-6	TRBD1	-	CASSQDSQGGSPLHF	TGCGCCAGCAGCCAAGATAGTCAGGGGGGGTCACCCCTCCACTTT
TRBV5-1	TRBJ1-1	-	-	CASNTGTANTEAFF	TGCGCCAGCAACACCGGGACCGCGAACACTGAAGCTTTCTTT
TRBV9	TRBJ1-2	-	-	CASSVEGSWSYGYTF	TGTGCCAGCAGCGTAGAGGGGTCTTGGAGCTATGGCTACACCTTC
TRBV5-6	TRBJ1-6	-	-	CASSLYRAGSNSPLHF	TGTGCCAGCAGCTTGTACAGGGCGGGTTCGAATTCACCCCTCCACTTT
TRBV5-1	TRBJ1-3	-	few	CASSLVGGNENTIYF	TGCGCCAGCAGCTTGGTCGGCGGAAATGAAAACACCATATATTTT
TRBV4-1	TRBJ1-5	-	-	CASSQEATLLPQPQHF	TGCGCCAGCAGCCAAGAGGCGACCCTCCTGCCTCAGCCCCAGCATTTT
TRBV25-1	TRBJ2-2	TRBD2	-	CASSDYGRGAPRTGELFF	TGTGCCAGCAGTGACTACGGGAGGGGGGCCCCGAGGACCGGGGAGCTGTTTTTT
TRBV5-1	TRBJ2-3	-	-	CASSPARGTDTQYF	TGCGCCAGCAGCCCTGCCCGGGGCACAGATACGCAGTATTTT
TRBV4-1	TRBJ2-3	TRBD2	-	CASSALAGGNTDTQYF	TGCGCCAGCAGCGCTCTAGCGGGGGGGAACACAGATACGCAGTATTTT
TRBV10-1	TRBJ2-7	TRBD1	-	CASRGTGDHEQYF	TGCGCCAGCAGAGGGACAGGGGACCACGAGCAGTACTTC
TRBV7-8	TRBJ1-2	-	-	CASSLVHQGYGYTF	TGTGCCAGCAGCTTAGTTCATCAGGGCTATGGCTACACCTTC
TRBV5-1	TRBJ1-6	TRBD1	-	CASSLGGTGDSPLHF	TGCGCCAGCAGCTTGGGCGGGACAGGGGATTCACCCCTCCACTTT
TRBV7-2	TRBJ2-7	TRBD1	-	CASSEPGQGDNEQYF	TGTGCCAGCAGCGAACCGGGACAGGGGGACAACGAGCAGTACTTC
TRBV6-6	TRBJ2-7	-	-	CASTGRQASSYEQYF	TGTGCCAGCACGGGGCGACAGGCGAGCTCCTACGAGCAGTACTTC
TRBV27	TRBJ1-4	-	few	CASSLRTNEKLFF	TGTGCCAGCAGTTTAAGGACTAATGAAAAACTGTTTTTT
TRBV5-1	TRBJ2-7	TRBD2	-	CASSLVPSGGAGSYEQYF	TGCGCCAGCAGCTTGGTACCTAGCGGGGGGGCCGGGTCCTACGAGCAGTACTTC
TRBV5-1	TRBJ1-4	-	-	CASSFTGGDNEKLFF	TGCGCCAGCAGCTTCACCGGGGGTGATAATGAAAAACTGTTTTTT
TRBV5-1	TRBJ1-4	-	once	CASSPLGGTNEKLFF	TGCGCCAGCAGCCCCCTGGGGGGGACTAATGAAAAACTGTTTTTT
TRBV5-6	TRBJ1-4	-	-	CASSFNSEKLFF	TGTGCCAGCAGCTTTAATAGTGAAAAACTGTTTTTT
TRBV6-6	TRBJ1-6	-	-	CASRPPRGENSPLHF	TGTGCCAGCAGGCCACCCAGGGGTGAGAATTCACCCCTCCACTTT
TRBV5-1	TRBJ2-5	-	-	CASSLAGTVEGETQYF	TGCGCCAGCAGCTTGGCCGGGACAGTGGAGGGGGAGACCCAGTACTTC
TRBV28	TRBJ2-7	-	few	CASSFSSSYEQYF	TGTGCCAGCAGTTTTTCCTCCTCCTACGAGCAGTACTTC
TRBV5-1	TRBJ2-3	-	-	CASSLGASDTQYF	TGCGCCAGCAGCTTGGGAGCCTCAGATACGCAGTATTTT
TRBV5-1	TRBJ2-2	TRBD2	-	CASAAGVGNTGELFF	TGCGCCAGCGCGGCGGGGGTCGGAAACACCGGGGAGCTGTTTTTT
TRBV30	TRBJ2-1	-	-	CAWSDGRDHDEQFF	TGTGCCTGGAGTGACGGGCGGGACCATGATGAGCAGTTCTTC
TRBV7-8	TRBJ1-2	TRBD1	-	CASSSDRGIGGYTF	TGTGCCAGCAGCTCGGACAGGGGGATAGGTGGCTACACCTTC
TRBV5-1	TRBJ1-5	-	-	CASSLAGVSNQPQHF	TGCGCCAGCAGCTTGGCCGGGGTTAGCAATCAGCCCCAGCATTTT
TRBV5-1	TRBJ1-1	-	-	CASSLIPGGANTEAFF	TGCGCCAGCAGCTTGATTCCGGGGGGCGCGAACACTGAAGCTTTCTTT